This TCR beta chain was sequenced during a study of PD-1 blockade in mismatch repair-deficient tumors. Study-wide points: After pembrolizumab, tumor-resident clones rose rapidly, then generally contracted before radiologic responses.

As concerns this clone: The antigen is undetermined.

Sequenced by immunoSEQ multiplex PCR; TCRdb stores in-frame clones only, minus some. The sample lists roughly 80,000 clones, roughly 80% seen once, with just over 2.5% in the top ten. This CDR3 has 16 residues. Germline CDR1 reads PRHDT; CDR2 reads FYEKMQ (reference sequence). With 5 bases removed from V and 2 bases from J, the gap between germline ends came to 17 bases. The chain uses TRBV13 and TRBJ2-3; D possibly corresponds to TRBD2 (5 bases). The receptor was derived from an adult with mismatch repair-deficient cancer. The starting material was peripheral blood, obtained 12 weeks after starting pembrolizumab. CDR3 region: CASSKRFQTITDTQYF. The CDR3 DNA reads TGTGCCAGCAGCAAACGTTTCCAGACTATCACAGATACGCAGTATTTT.